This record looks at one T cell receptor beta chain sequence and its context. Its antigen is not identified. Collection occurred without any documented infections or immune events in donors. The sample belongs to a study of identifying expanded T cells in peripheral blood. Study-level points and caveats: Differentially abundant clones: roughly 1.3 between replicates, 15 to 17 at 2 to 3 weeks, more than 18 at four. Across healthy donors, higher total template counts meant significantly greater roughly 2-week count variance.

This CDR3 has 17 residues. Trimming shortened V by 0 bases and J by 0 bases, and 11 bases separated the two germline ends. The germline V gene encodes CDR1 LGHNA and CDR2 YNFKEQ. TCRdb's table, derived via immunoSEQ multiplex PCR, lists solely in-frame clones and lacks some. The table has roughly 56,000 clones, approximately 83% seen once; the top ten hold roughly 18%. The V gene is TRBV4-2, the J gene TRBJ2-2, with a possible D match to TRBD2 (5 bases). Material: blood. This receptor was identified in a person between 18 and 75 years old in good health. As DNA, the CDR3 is TGTGCCAGCAGCCAAGAAGTCCGGGGAGCGAACACCGGGGAGCTGTTTTTT. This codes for CASSQEVRGANTGELFF.